A selection of T cell receptor beta chains follows, all from one sample in a study of shared clonotypes between healthy human individuals. Assay used: immunoSEQ multiplex PCR; TCRdb lists only in-frame clones, some missing. Among some 470,000 clones, 75% to 85% were seen once, and the ten largest hold under 15%. The sequenced sample consisted of PBMCs. The receptors here all came from a woman aged 40 to 50 in good health. Some clones in this sample may be carry-over from other donors' samples. Each CDR3 is given with its conserved first and last residue. The D gene is left open where the match is weak. Rows give clone size only sometimes, using once, few, many, or a class for an expanded clone.

TRBV10-3	TRBD1	NA	TRBJ2-7	CAGGQGSPYEQYF	TGTGCCGGAGGACAGGGTTCTCCCTACGAGCAGTACTTC
TRBV7-2	NA	NA	TRBJ2-3	CASSGILGDFPSDTQYF	TGTGCCAGCAGCGGGATACTAGGTGACTTCCCATCAGATACGCAGTATTTT
TRBV5-1	NA	NA	TRBJ2-1	CASSSGSSYNEQFF	TGCGCCAGCAGCTCGGGCAGCTCCTACAATGAGCAGTTCTTC
TRBV2	NA	NA	TRBJ2-3	CASSLAGDTQYF	TGTGCCAGCAGTCTGGCGGGAGATACGCAGTATTTT
TRBV11-2	TRBD1	few	TRBJ2-7	CASSSTGVSYEQYF	TGTGCCAGCAGCTCGACAGGGGTTAGCTACGAGCAGTACTTC
TRBV6-1	NA	NA	TRBJ2-6	CASNPNPSGANVLTF	TGTGCCAGCAACCCAAACCCCTCTGGGGCCAACGTCCTGACTTTC
TRBV5-6	NA	NA	TRBJ2-1	CASSFAGEQFF	TGTGCCAGCAGCTTTGCGGGTGAGCAGTTCTTC
TRBV5-1	TRBD2	NA	TRBJ2-1	CASSLEAGGSIEQFF	TGCGCCAGCAGCTTGGAGGCGGGAGGAAGCATTGAGCAGTTCTTC
TRBV19	NA	NA	TRBJ2-3	CASSTGGRADTQYF	TGTGCCAGTAGTACCGGGGGGCGCGCAGATACGCAGTATTTT
TRBV7-3	NA	NA	TRBJ2-6	CASSLSPSGANVLTF	TGTGCCAGCAGCCTCAGTCCCTCTGGGGCCAACGTCCTGACTTTC
TRBV5-1	TRBD1	NA	TRBJ2-5	CASSQTPGQIQETQYF	TGCGCCAGCAGCCAGACTCCGGGACAGATACAAGAGACCCAGTACTTC
TRBV20-1	NA	once	TRBJ2-1	CSAAASGEQFF	TGCAGTGCTGCTGCATCGGGTGAGCAGTTCTTC
TRBV27	NA	once	TRBJ2-5	CASSSLGGDFSQETQYF	TGTGCCAGCAGTAGCCTAGGAGGGGACTTTTCGCAAGAGACCCAGTACTTC
TRBV25-1	NA	NA	TRBJ1-3	CASSEYKGVGNTIYF	TGTGCCAGCAGTGAATATAAAGGCGTCGGAAACACCATATATTTT
TRBV10-3	NA	NA	TRBJ2-1	CAISEWGQSGNEQFF	TGTGCCATCAGTGAGTGGGGACAATCGGGGAATGAGCAGTTCTTC
TRBV28	NA	NA	TRBJ1-5	CASSLFNQPQHF	TGTGCCAGCAGTTTATTCAATCAGCCCCAGCATTTT
TRBV9	NA	NA	TRBJ2-7	CASSVGPLTYEQYF	TGTGCCAGCAGCGTAGGGCCCTTGACCTACGAGCAGTACTTC
TRBV30	TRBD2	NA	TRBJ2-1	CAWSSGLANNNEQFF	TGTGCCTGGAGCTCCGGACTAGCGAACAACAATGAGCAGTTCTTC
TRBV10-3	TRBD1	few	TRBJ2-7	CAISGGQGSYEQYF	TGTGCCATCAGTGGGGGACAGGGATCCTACGAGCAGTACTTC
TRBV9	NA	NA	TRBJ2-5	CASSADGTRQETQYF	TGTGCCAGCAGCGCCGACGGGACACGCCAAGAGACCCAGTACTTC
TRBV27	NA	NA	TRBJ2-4	CASSLRSGDGNIQYF	TGTGCCAGCAGTTTAAGGTCGGGAGATGGAAACATTCAGTACTTC
TRBV28	TRBD1	NA	TRBJ2-7	CASSLQGLGQGARNEQYF	TGTGCCAGCAGTTTACAGGGTCTGGGGCAGGGGGCTAGGAACGAGCAGTACTTC
TRBV10-3	TRBD2	NA	TRBJ2-1	CAISARTSGRGDEQFF	TGTGCCATCAGTGCCCGGACTAGCGGGAGAGGGGATGAGCAGTTCTTC